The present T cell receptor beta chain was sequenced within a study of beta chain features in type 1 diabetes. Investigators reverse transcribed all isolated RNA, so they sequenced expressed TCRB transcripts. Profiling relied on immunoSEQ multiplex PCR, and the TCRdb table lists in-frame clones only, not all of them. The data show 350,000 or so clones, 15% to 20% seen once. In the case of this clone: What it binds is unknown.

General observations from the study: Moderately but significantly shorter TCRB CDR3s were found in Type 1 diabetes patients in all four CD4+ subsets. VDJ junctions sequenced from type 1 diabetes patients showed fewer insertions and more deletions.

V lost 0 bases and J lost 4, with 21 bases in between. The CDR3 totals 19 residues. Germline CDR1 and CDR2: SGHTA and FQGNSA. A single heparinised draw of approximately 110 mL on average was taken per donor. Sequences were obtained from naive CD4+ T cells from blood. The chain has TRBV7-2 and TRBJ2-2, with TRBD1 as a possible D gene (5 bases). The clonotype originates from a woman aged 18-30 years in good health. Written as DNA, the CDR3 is TGTGCCAGCAGCTTAGCTCCAGGGTGGATTGCCCACGGCACCGGGGAGCTGTTTTTT. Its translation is CASSLAPGWIAHGTGELFF.